The rows below give T cell receptor beta chains drawn from one sample of a study of T cell responses to AZD1222 COVID-19 vaccine. Some clones are missing from TCRdb's copy, which holds only in-frame ones; the method was immunoSEQ multiplex PCR. The sample has about 190,000 clones, under 95% seen once; the top ten hold more than 0.75%. The source was peripheral blood, collected on day 0 of AZD1222 vaccination. Source of these receptors: an adult in good health. The CDR3 runs from the conserved cysteine through the conserved F or W. Fields, in order: CDR3 protein, CDR3 DNA, clone size, J gene, V gene, D gene. D genes are given only for firm matches. Size values are once, few and many counts, or a class for expanded clones, and some rows have none.

CASSPIRAGLSSGNTIYF,TGTGCCAGCTCACCAATCCGGGCAGGGTTAAGCTCTGGAAACACCATATATTTT,-,TRBJ1-3,TRBV18,-
CASSSDIGNQPQHF,TGTGCCAGCAGCTCTGACATAGGCAATCAGCCCCAGCATTTT,-,TRBJ1-5,TRBV7-9,-
CSVERGGGYTF,TGCAGCGTTGAAAGGGGGGGTGGCTACACCTTC,-,TRBJ1-2,TRBV29-1,-
CASSQAGGGTYEQYF,TGCGCCAGCAGCCAAGCGGGCGGGGGTACTTACGAGCAGTACTTC,-,TRBJ2-7,TRBV5-1,TRBD2
CASTPGQGRSPLHF,TGTGCCAGCACCCCCGGCCAGGGGCGTTCACCCCTCCACTTT,-,TRBJ1-6,TRBV6-2/TRBV6-3,-
CASSLAVGEPYVF,TGCGCCAGCAGCTTGGCCGTCGGGGAGCCCTATGTCTTC,-,TRBJ2-7,TRBV5-1,-
CASSSQGPGETQYF,TGTGCCAGCAGTTCACAGGGTCCAGGAGAGACCCAGTACTTC,-,TRBJ2-5,TRBV6-4,-
CASSLEGSSYNEQFF,TGTGCCAGCAGCTTGGAGGGGAGCTCCTACAATGAGCAGTTCTTC,-,TRBJ2-1,TRBV5-4,-
CASSLSGGTGTSPLHF,TGTGCCAGCAGTTTATCAGGTGGGACAGGGACTTCACCCCTCCACTTT,once,TRBJ1-6,TRBV27,TRBD1
CASSPSSGDGTDTQYF,TGTGCCAGCAGCCCCTCTAGCGGGGATGGCACAGATACGCAGTATTTT,-,TRBJ2-3,TRBV28,TRBD2
CASREPGADTQYF,TGTGCCAGCAGAGAGCCGGGAGCAGATACGCAGTATTTT,-,TRBJ2-3,TRBV4-2,-
CASSARQELGSYGYTF,TGCGCCAGCAGCGCCCGACAGGAATTAGGGTCCTATGGCTACACCTTC,-,TRBJ1-2,TRBV5-1,-
CASSPLDSNQPQHF,TGTGCCAGCTCACCACTGGATAGCAATCAGCCCCAGCATTTT,-,TRBJ1-5,TRBV18,-
CASSSPWPGGDLRTGELFF,TGTGCCAGCAGCTCCCCCTGGCCAGGGGGGGACTTAAGGACCGGGGAGCTGTTTTTT,-,TRBJ2-2,TRBV11-2,-
CASSLAFGQENTEAFF,TGTGCCAGCAGCCTGGCCTTTGGACAGGAAAACACTGAAGCTTTCTTT,-,TRBJ1-1,TRBV4-2,TRBD1
CASSRGEGVYGYTF,TGTGCCAGCAGCAGGGGTGAGGGGGTCTATGGCTACACCTTC,-,TRBJ1-2,TRBV9,-
CSVEGGAGGADTQYF,TGCAGCGTTGAGGGGGGAGCAGGGGGAGCAGATACGCAGTATTTT,-,TRBJ2-3,TRBV29-1,-
CASSVEGIHSPLHF,TGTGCCAGCAGCGTAGAGGGTATACATTCACCCCTCCACTTT,once,TRBJ1-6,TRBV9,-
CASSPRTGGGYEQYF,TGCGCCAGCAGCCCCAGGACAGGGGGTGGTTACGAGCAGTACTTC,-,TRBJ2-7,TRBV5-1,TRBD1
CASSYSQGFTGELFF,TGTGCCAGCAGTTACTCGCAGGGTTTCACCGGGGAGCTGTTTTTT,-,TRBJ2-2,TRBV6-5,-
CASSVDLTGVEAFF,TGTGCCAGCAGCGTAGACTTAACGGGGGTTGAAGCTTTCTTT,-,TRBJ1-1,TRBV9,-
CASSDRLDERGWYEQFF,TGTGCCAGCAGCGACCGACTAGACGAACGGGGATGGTATGAGCAGTTCTTC,-,TRBJ2-1,TRBV7-9,-
CASSKGTTRIPYNEQFF,TGTGCCAGCAGCAAAGGGACGACTAGAATCCCCTACAATGAGCAGTTCTTC,-,TRBJ2-1,TRBV21-1,-
CASSPTGSRTGELFF,TGTGCCAGCAGCCCTACAGGGTCTAGGACCGGGGAGCTGTTTTTT,-,TRBJ2-2,TRBV5-4,-
CASSTSRRGADTQYF,TGTGCCAGTAGTACGAGTCGGAGGGGGGCAGATACGCAGTATTTT,-,TRBJ2-3,TRBV19,-
CASSLGAGTSYEQYF,TGTGCCAGCAGTTTAGGAGCGGGCACTTCCTACGAGCAGTACTTC,-,TRBJ2-7,TRBV27,-
CASSQGESRWNSPLHF,TGCGCCAGCAGCCAGGGAGAGTCCCGGTGGAATTCACCCCTCCACTTT,-,TRBJ1-6,TRBV4-1,-
CASSQEGSYGYTF,TGTGCCAGCAGCCAAGAAGGGTCTTATGGCTACACCTTC,-,TRBJ1-2,TRBV3-1/TRBV3-2,-
CSVEQGPNYGYTF,TGCAGCGTTGAACAGGGGCCAAACTATGGCTACACCTTC,-,TRBJ1-2,TRBV29-1,-
CASSLDGREAFFNTEAFF,TGCGCCAGCAGCTTGGATGGCAGGGAAGCCTTTTTTAACACTGAAGCTTTCTTT,-,TRBJ1-1,TRBV5-1,-
CASSEFGGGGTEAFF,TGTGCCAGCAGTGAATTTGGGGGCGGAGGCACTGAAGCTTTCTTT,-,TRBJ1-1,TRBV2,-
CASSLRPQSSGNTIYF,TGTGCCAGCAGCTTGCGTCCTCAATCCTCTGGAAACACCATATATTTT,-,TRBJ1-3,TRBV11-2,-
CASSQEQVNTGELFF,TGCGCCAGCAGCCAAGAACAAGTGAACACCGGGGAGCTGTTTTTT,-,TRBJ2-2,TRBV4-3,-